Below, 3 T cell receptor beta chains from the same sample are listed, as sequenced in a study of immune heterogeneity within non-small cell lung tumors (dated by TCRdb to the late 2010s). Reads for this sample came from a HiSeq X Ten. A multiplex PCR system amplified the TCR beta CDR3 region, with a first 10-cycle round using 32 V-gene forward and 13 J-gene reverse primers. In-frame beta chains were kept once TCRdb had trimmed the public reads at Q25 with fastp and called clones with MiXCR. Every entry covers one CDR3 protein and lists the most common genes and DNA from its rows. The sample profile shows about 15,000 distinct CDR3 sequences; less than 35% of them were found once. The ten largest clones take up around 4% of the sample. Genomic DNA was extracted from bulk tumor tissue and used as the TCR template, and roughly 590 ng gDNA was amplified per sample. During surgery, several biopsies were collected from each primary tumor and placed as far from one another as possible within the tumor mass. The study cohort was described as untreated, and the patients were newly diagnosed NSCLC cases having curative surgery.

Sequenced material: lung tumor tissue. The receptor set was obtained from a middle-aged man with non-small cell lung cancer.

This clonotype occurred a few times. This chain connects TRBV20-1 to TRBJ2-5; 7 bases fit TRBD1. The length of the CDR3 is 15 residues. The germline V gene has CDR1 DFQATT and CDR2 SNEGSKA (reference sequence). V lost 1 base, J lost 5 bases, and 10 bases stayed unmatched. The CDR3 is CSARVSGGRGETQYF. Written as DNA, the CDR3 is TGCAGTGCTAGAGTCAGCGGCGGCAGGGGGGAGACCCAGTACTTC.

The chain is built from TRBV3-1 and TRBJ1-1, with D maybe TRBD1 (5 bases). Germline loops: CDR1 LGHDT, CDR2 YNNKEL (reference sequence). V was clipped by 8 bases and J by 1 base, with 14 bases between them. The CDR3 extends over 14 amino acids. The CDR3 DNA reads TGTGCCAGCCAAGGTGACAGATCGAACACTGAAGCTTTCTTT. This encodes CASQGDRSNTEAFF.

The sample holds a few counts of this clonotype. The rearrangement uses TRBV5-5 and TRBJ2-7; D gene uncertain. The CDR3 runs 12 residues. Germline values: CDR1 SGHKS, CDR2 YYEKEE (reference sequence). The V end lost 0 bases, the J end lost 3 bases, and 4 bases lay between the germline ends. The CDR3 DNA sequence: TGTGCCAGCAGCTTGGTCGGCTACGAGCAGTACTTC. This encodes CASSLVGYEQYF.